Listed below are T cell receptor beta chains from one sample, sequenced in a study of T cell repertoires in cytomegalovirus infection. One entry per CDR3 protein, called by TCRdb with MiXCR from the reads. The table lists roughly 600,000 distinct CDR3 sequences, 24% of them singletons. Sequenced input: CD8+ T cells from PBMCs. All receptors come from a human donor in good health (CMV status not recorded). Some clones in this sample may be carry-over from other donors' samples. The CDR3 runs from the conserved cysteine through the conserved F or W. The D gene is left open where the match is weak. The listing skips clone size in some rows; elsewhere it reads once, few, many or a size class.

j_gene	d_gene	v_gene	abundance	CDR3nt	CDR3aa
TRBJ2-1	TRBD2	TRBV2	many	TGTGCCAGCAGTCTCCAGCGGGGACGTTTGGATGAGCAGTTCTTC	CASSLQRGRLDEQFF
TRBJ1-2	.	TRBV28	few	TGTGCCAGCAGTTTATATGGGACCTTAGACGGCTACACCTTC	CASSLYGTLDGYTF
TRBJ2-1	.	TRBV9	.	TGTGCCAGCAGCCTTACTAGGATCAACAATGAGCAGTTCTTC	CASSLTRINNEQFF
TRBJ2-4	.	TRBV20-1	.	TGCAGTGCTAGGGAGGAAAACATTCAGTACTTC	CSAREENIQYF
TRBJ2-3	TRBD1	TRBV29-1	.	TGCAGCGTTGAAAAAACGGGACAGGGCACAGATACGCAGTATTTT	CSVEKTGQGTDTQYF
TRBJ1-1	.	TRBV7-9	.	TGTGCCAGCAGCTTAATACGGGATTCAAATGAAGCTTTCTTT	CASSLIRDSNEAFF
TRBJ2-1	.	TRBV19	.	TGTGCCAGTAGTACCCCCCCGGGACGGGGCGATGAGCAGTTCTTC	CASSTPPGRGDEQFF
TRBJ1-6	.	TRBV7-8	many	TGTGCCAGCAGCTTAGGCGATTCACCCCTCCACTTT	CASSLGDSPLHF
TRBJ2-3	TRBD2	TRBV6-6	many	TGTGCCAGCGAGGCCGTAGCGGGGGGGGCAGATACGCAGTATTTT	CASEAVAGGADTQYF
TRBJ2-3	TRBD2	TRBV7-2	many	TGTGCCAGCAGCTTTTCTAGCGGGGGCACAGATACGCAGTATTTT	CASSFSSGGTDTQYF
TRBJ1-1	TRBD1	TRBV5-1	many	TGCGCCAGCAGCGGCGGACAGGGACGGCTGAACACTGAAGCTTTCTTT	CASSGGQGRLNTEAFF
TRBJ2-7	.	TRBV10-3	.	TGTGCCATCAGGACCGGGACTTATAACTACGAGCAGTACTTC	CAIRTGTYNYEQYF
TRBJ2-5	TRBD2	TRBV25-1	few	TGTGCCAGCAGTGGGGGACTAGAGGAGGGAGAGACCCAGTACTTC	CASSGGLEEGETQYF
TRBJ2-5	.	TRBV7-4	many	TGTGCCAGCAGCTTCTGGGGGCAGGTCCAAGAGACCCAGTACTTC	CASSFWGQVQETQYF
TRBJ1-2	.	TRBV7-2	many	TGTGCCAGCCTCGAAAGGGGACACCATAACTATGGCTACACCTTC	CASLERGHHNYGYTF
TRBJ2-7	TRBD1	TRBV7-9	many	TGTGCCAGCAGCACCGGACAGGGGGCTAGGCAGTACTTC	CASSTGQGARQYF
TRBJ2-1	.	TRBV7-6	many	TGTGCCAGCAGCTCCCCTGAGCGCTACAATGAGCAGTTCTTC	CASSSPERYNEQFF
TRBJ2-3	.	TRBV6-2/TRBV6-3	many	TGTGCCAGCAGTTACTCGAGAGGAACGATGCATACGCAGTATTTT	CASSYSRGTMHTQYF
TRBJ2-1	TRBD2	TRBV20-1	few	TGCAGTGCCCGTTCACTAGCGGGACCCTACAATGAGCAGTTCTTC	CSARSLAGPYNEQFF
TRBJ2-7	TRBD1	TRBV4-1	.	TGCGCCAGCAGCCAAGATGGGACAGGGTATAGCGAGCAGTACTTC	CASSQDGTGYSEQYF
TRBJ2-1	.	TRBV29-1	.	TGCAGCGTCGCCGAAAGGAAAGAGCAGTTCTTC	CSVAERKEQFF
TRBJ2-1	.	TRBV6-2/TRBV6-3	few	TGTGCCACCAGGCGTTACAATGAGCAGTTCTTC	CATRRYNEQFF
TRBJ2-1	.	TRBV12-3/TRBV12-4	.	TGTGCCAGCAGGACCGGGGAGCTCTACAATGAGCAGTTCTTC	CASRTGELYNEQFF
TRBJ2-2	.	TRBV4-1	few	TGCGCCAGCAGCCAAGTAGTGACGAACACCGGGGAGCTGTTTTTT	CASSQVVTNTGELFF
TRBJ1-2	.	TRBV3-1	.	TGTGCCAGCAGCCAAGTCGCCCTACAAAGTGACCGTAAGAAGGGCTACACCTTC	CASSQVALQSDRKKGYTF
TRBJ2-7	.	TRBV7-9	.	TGTGCCAGCAGCCTCACCGGGTCCTACGAGCAGTGCTTC	CASSLTGSYEQCF
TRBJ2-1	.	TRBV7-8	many	TGTGCCAGCAGCTTGGAGGGTCCCTACTCCTACAATGAGCAGTTCTTC	CASSLEGPYSYNEQFF
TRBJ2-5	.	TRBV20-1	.	TGCAGTGCTAGACCCCTAGCAGATAGGGAGACCCAGTACTTC	CSARPLADRETQYF
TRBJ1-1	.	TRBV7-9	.	TGTGCCAGCAGCATGATAAAGGGAATGAACACTGAAGCTTTCTTT	CASSMIKGMNTEAFF
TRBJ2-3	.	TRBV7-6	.	TGTGCCAGCAGCCACCTCAAGACCATCGTCCCAGATACGCAGTATTTT	CASSHLKTIVPDTQYF
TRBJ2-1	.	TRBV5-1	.	TGCGCCAGCAGCATCGACAGGCAGGGATACAATGAGCAGTTCTTC	CASSIDRQGYNEQFF
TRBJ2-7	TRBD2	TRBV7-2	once	TGTGCCAGCAGCTCATTGGGGGGGTCCTACGAGCAGCACTTC	CASSSLGGSYEQHF
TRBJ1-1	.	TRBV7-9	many	TGTGCCAGCAGCCCGGTCGGGACGAACACTGAAGCTTTCTTT	CASSPVGTNTEAFF
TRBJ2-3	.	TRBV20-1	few	TGCAGTGCTAGAGATGGACAGCTCTCTTCTATTACGCAGTATTTT	CSARDGQLSSITQYF
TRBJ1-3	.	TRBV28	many	TGTGCCAGCTCCTACAGGGTCCCCTCTGGAAACACCATATATTTT	CASSYRVPSGNTIYF
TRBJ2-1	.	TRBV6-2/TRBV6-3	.	TGTGCCAGCAGTTACCCAGAGGTCGTGCAGTTCTTC	CASSYPEVVQFF
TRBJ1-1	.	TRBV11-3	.	TGTGCCAGCAGTTCCCGGGACAAGGGAACTGAAGCTTTCTTT	CASSSRDKGTEAFF
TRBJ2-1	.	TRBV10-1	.	TGCGCCAGCAGTGAGTTTGGGGGTTTAAGCGACAATGAGCAGTTCTTC	CASSEFGGLSDNEQFF
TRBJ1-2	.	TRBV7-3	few	TGTGCCAGCAGCTTGGGTCCAAGCTATGGCTACACCTTC	CASSLGPSYGYTF
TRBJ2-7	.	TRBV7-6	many	TGTGCCAGCAGCTCCTCCCAGGGTCCGTCCTACGAGCAGTACTTC	CASSSSQGPSYEQYF
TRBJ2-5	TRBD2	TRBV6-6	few	TGTGCCAGCAGTTACCCTTCCCTAGCGGGGGCCCCCCAAGAGACCCAGTACTTC	CASSYPSLAGAPQETQYF
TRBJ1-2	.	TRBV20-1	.	TGCAGTGCTAGAGATCTGGGCCAGGCCAACTATGGCTACACCTTC	CSARDLGQANYGYTF
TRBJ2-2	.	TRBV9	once	TGTGCCAGCAGCGCCGGACAGAACACCGGGGAGCTGTTTTTT	CASSAGQNTGELFF
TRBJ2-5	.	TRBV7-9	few	TGTGCCAGCAGCTCCCGACAGGACTCTAGGGAGACCCAGTACTTC	CASSSRQDSRETQYF
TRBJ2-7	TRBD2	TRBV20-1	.	TGCAGTGTCGAAGCAACGGGGGGGTCCTACGAGCAGTACTTC	CSVEATGGSYEQYF
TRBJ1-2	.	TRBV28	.	TGTGTCAGCAGACATCGGGACCGAGGGGACTATGGCTACACCTTC	CVSRHRDRGDYGYTF
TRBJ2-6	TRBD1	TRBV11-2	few	TGTGCCAGCAGCTTATCTGGGACAGGGGTTTTTTACTCTGGGGCCAACGTCCTGACTTTC	CASSLSGTGVFYSGANVLTF
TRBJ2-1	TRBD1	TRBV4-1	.	TGCGCCAGCAGCAAACAGGGGGCGGGTAATGAGCAGTTCTTC	CASSKQGAGNEQFF
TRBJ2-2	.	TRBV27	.	TGTGCCAGCAGTTTATCCAGACGACAGACCGGGGAGCTGTTTTTT	CASSLSRRQTGELFF
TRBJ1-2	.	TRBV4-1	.	TGCGCCAGCAGCCAAAGGGAATCGGACTATGGCTACACCTTC	CASSQRESDYGYTF
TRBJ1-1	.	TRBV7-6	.	TGTGCCAGCAGCCCTTCGGAGGGCGTACGCACTGAAGCTTTCTTT	CASSPSEGVRTEAFF
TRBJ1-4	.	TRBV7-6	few	TGTGCCAGCGGCAGCTCGGTTGATTCTGAAAAACTGTTTTTT	CASGSSVDSEKLFF
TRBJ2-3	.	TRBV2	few	TGTGCCAGCAGTGAATTCGCAATGAGAGATACGCAGTATTTT	CASSEFAMRDTQYF
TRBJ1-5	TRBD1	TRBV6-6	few	TGTGCCAGCAGGTCCGACAGGGGGTACTATCAGCCCCAGCATTTT	CASRSDRGYYQPQHF
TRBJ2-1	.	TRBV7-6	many	TGTGCCAGCAGCCCTAGGACTGGAAGTTTTAGCAATGAGCAGTTCTTC	CASSPRTGSFSNEQFF
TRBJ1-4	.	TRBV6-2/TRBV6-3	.	TGTGCCAGCATTGGGCCCCGCGAAGAAAAACTGTTTTTT	CASIGPREEKLFF
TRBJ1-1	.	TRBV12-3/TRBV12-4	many	TGTGCCAGCAGTTTCTTTGACCGCTCTCCTAACACTGAAGCTTTCTTT	CASSFFDRSPNTEAFF
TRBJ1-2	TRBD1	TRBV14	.	TGTGCCAGCAGCCAAGAGGGACAGCCGGCGAACTATGGCTACACCTTC	CASSQEGQPANYGYTF
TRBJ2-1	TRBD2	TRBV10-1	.	TGCGCCAGCAGCGGGACTAGCGGGTTCTTGGATGAGCAGTTCTTC	CASSGTSGFLDEQFF
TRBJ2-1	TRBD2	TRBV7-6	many	TGTGCCAGCAGCCCATTCGGGCGGGGGGCTGATGAGCAGTTCTTC	CASSPFGRGADEQFF